The 19 T cell receptor beta chains presented below share a single source sample, sequenced in a study of T cell repertoires in cytomegalovirus infection (dated by TCRdb to about 2019). The sequencer was an Illumina HiSeq 1500. The public reads were reanalyzed by TCRdb: fastp trimming at Q25, MiXCR alignment, in-frame beta chains only. One record per CDR3 amino acid sequence lists the most common genes and DNA. This sample lists about 310,000 distinct CDR3 sequences; roughly 16% were detected once. Clones ranked in the top ten supply around 12% of the sample. Sequencing was performed on PBMCs. Receptor source: a human donor in good health (CMV status not recorded). Some clones in this sample may be carry-over from other donors' samples.

This clonotype was counted only a few times. The CDR3 protein is CASSQMGVVYYEQYF. CDR3 sequence (DNA): TGCGCCAGCAGCCAAATGGGTGTCGTCTACTACGAGCAGTACTTC. The chain links TRBV4-1 to TRBJ2-7, with D hard to call. CDR1 is MGHRA and CDR2 is YSYEKL in the germline V gene. V gave up 2 bases and J gave up 3 bases, with 14 bases separating them. This CDR3 has 15 amino acids.

This clonotype was recorded a few times. The chain combines TRBV11-2 with TRBJ2-5; possibly TRBD2 for D (6 bases). The CDR3 loop spans 14 amino acids. Germline V gene lookup returns CDR1 SGHAT and CDR2 FQNNGV. V gave up 3 bases and J gave up 5 bases, with 13 bases separating them. CDR3 region: CASSFVGRSETQYF. The CDR3 DNA sequence: TGTGCCAGCAGCTTCGTGGGGAGGTCGGAGACCCAGTACTTC.

In this sample, this clonotype turned up many times. The rearrangement uses TRBV5-4 and TRBJ2-1, with D perhaps matching TRBD1 (6 bases). Trimming pared 4 bases from V and 5 bases from J, leaving 16 bases between. The V gene's germline CDR1 is SGHNT and CDR2 YYREEE (reference sequence). CDR3 length: 15 residues. CDR3 nucleotides: TGTGCCAGCAGCGCGGGCGTGGGGGCCAACAATGAGCAGTTCTTC. Protein product: CASSAGVGANNEQFF.

The rearrangement links TRBV12-3 or TRBV12-4 to TRBJ1-5; tentatively, D is TRBD1 (5 bases). The CDR3 has 16 residues. The ends were cut back, 4 bases at V and 6 bases at J, with 19 bases in the middle. The CDR3 loop is CASSSGLPLMSQPQHF. The CDR3 nucleotides read TGTGCCAGCAGTTCGGGGCTGCCATTAATGTCTCAGCCCCAGCATTTT.

This clonotype occurred many times. The genes are TRBV2 and TRBJ1-5; no clear D. The CDR3 covers 14 residues. Trimming cost V 5 bases and J 0 bases, with 8 bases left between them. The V gene's germline CDR1 is SNHLY and CDR2 FYNNEI. The CDR3 spells CASSPDHSNQPQHF. CDR3 sequence (DNA): TGTGCCAGCAGTCCGGACCATAGCAATCAGCCCCAGCATTTT.

This clonotype appeared many times. This sequence joins TRBV7-8 and TRBJ2-7, with 7 bases aligning to TRBD1. The germline gives CDR1 SGHVS, CDR2 FQNEAQ. The CDR3 is 13 residues long. The V and J ends lost 5 bases and 11 bases, in that order; junction bases with no gene match: 12. CDR3 region: CASSLRIGGEEYF. CDR3 coding DNA: TGTGCCAGCAGCCTACGTATAGGGGGCGAAGAGTACTTC.

This rearrangement joins TRBV6-6 to TRBJ1-5; unclear D gene. CDR3 length: 12 residues. Per the germline V gene, CDR1 is MNHNY and CDR2 is SVGAGI (reference sequence). V shed 8 bases and J shed 0 bases, with 5 bases lying between them. CDR3 nucleotides: TGTGCCAGCTATAGTAGCAATCAGCCCCAGCATTTT. Its translation: CASYSSNQPQHF.

This clonotype occurred a few times. The rearrangement links TRBV4-2 to TRBJ1-1; TRBD1 matches at 9 bases. Looked up from germline, CDR1 is LGHNA and CDR2 is YNFKEQ. The junction had 12 bases not matched to a gene; V was cut back by 6 bases and J by 1 base. This CDR3 has 17 amino acids. The CDR3 loop reads CASSVRDRALPNTEAFF. DNA of the CDR3: TGTGCCAGCAGTGTCCGGGACAGGGCACTCCCGAACACTGAAGCTTTCTTT.

V and J are TRBV24-1 and TRBJ2-5, with D possibly matching TRBD1 (6 bases). This CDR3 is 12 amino acids long. V was trimmed by 9 bases and J by 5 bases, leaving 12 bases between them. Germline V gene lookup returns CDR1 KGHDR and CDR2 SFDVKD. The CDR3 nucleotides are TGTGCCACCCAGGGGACGAAGGAGACCCAGTACTTC. Translating gives CATQGTKETQYF.

Remarks on this clonotype: A read error may explain this, as a much larger clone is one base away. The chain couples TRBV7-9 to TRBJ2-7, with D possibly being TRBD1 (5 bases). Germline V gene lookup returns CDR1 SEHNR and CDR2 FQNEAQ (reference sequence). The CDR3 is 12 residues long. The V end lost 5 bases, the J end lost 3 bases, and 8 bases lay between the germline ends. The CDR3 protein is CASSPDNYEQYF. The CDR3 DNA sequence: TGTGCCAGCAGCCCGGACAACTACGAGCAGTACTTC.

This clonotype was observed at least ten times. J is TRBJ1-2 and V is TRBV12-3 or TRBV12-4, with 9 bases matching TRBD1. CDR3 length: 17 residues. V shed 6 bases, J shed 0 bases, and the junction held 11 bases outside the gene matches. In DNA form, the CDR3 reads TGTGCCAGCAGCCCGGGACAGGGAATGGAGGCTAACTATGGCTACACCTTC. It encodes CASSPGQGMEANYGYTF.

This clonotype was recorded at least ten times. The rearrangement uses TRBV3-1 and TRBJ2-5; D is tentatively TRBD1 or TRBD2 (5 bases each). Germline V gives CDR1 LGHDT, CDR2 YNNKEL (reference sequence). The CDR3 sequence is 14 residues long. With 0 bases removed from V and 5 bases from J, the gap between germline ends came to 10 bases. CDR3 residues: CASSQERWGETQYF. The CDR3 DNA follows: TGTGCCAGCAGCCAAGAAAGATGGGGGGAGACCCAGTACTTC.

This clonotype was recorded a few times. V usage is TRBV7-9 and J usage is TRBJ2-2; 14 bases line up with TRBD2. After removal of 5 bases from V and 0 bases from J, the junction contained 8 bases not matched to a gene. Germline V gene lookup returns CDR1 SEHNR and CDR2 FQNEAQ (reference sequence). This CDR3 has 19 amino acids. Here the CDR3 DNA reads TGTGCCAGCAGCACGAGGACTAGCGGGGGGACATCGAACACCGGGGAGCTGTTTTTT. This encodes CASSTRTSGGTSNTGELFF.

The sample holds a few counts of this clonotype. The DNA for the CDR3 is TGTGCCAGCAGCTTATTTTCTAGCGGCAGGGGACAAGAGACCCAGTACTTC. Protein product: CASSLFSSGRGQETQYF. V is TRBV7-8 and J is TRBJ2-5, with D tentatively TRBD2 (7 bases). The CDR3 covers 17 residues. Germline V gene data show CDR1 as SGHVS and CDR2 as FQNEAQ. V lost 2 bases, J lost 2 bases, and 18 bases lay in between.

This chain connects TRBV10-3 to TRBJ1-1; D not resolved. The V end was cut by 4 bases, the J end by 0 bases, with 3 bases between. CDR3 size: 12 residues. Germline assignment: CDR1 ENHRY and CDR2 SYGVKD. The CDR3 DNA follows: TGTGCCATCAGTGGACTGAACACTGAAGCTTTCTTT. Translated: CAISGLNTEAFF.

The table lists this clonotype with a few counts. The chain recombines TRBV27 with TRBJ1-1; 9 bases agree with TRBD1. Germline assignment: CDR1 MNHEY and CDR2 SMNVEV (reference sequence). The CDR3 has 21 residues. With V trimmed by 6 bases and J by 0 bases, 23 bases remained unmatched. The chain's CDR3 is CASSPNRSLPGQGRMNTEAFF. The CDR3 DNA reads as TGTGCCAGCAGCCCAAATCGTTCCTTACCGGGACAGGGTAGAATGAACACTGAAGCTTTCTTT.

There are many counts of this clonotype. V is TRBV6-2 or TRBV6-3 and J is TRBJ2-1, with a tentative D call TRBD2 (6 bases). V gave up 5 bases and J gave up 0 bases, with 11 bases separating them. The CDR3 has 15 amino acids. The germline CDR1 and CDR2 sequences are MNHEY and SVGEGT. CDR3 region: CASSPLAPSYNEQFF. DNA of the CDR3: TGTGCCAGCAGTCCTCTAGCGCCCTCCTACAATGAGCAGTTCTTC.

On this clonotype: Sequence at one end of the junction differs from germline and may be a read error. The gene calls are TRBV28 and TRBJ2-7; 8 bases are a match to TRBD2. CDR1 is MDHEN and CDR2 is SYDVKM in the germline V gene. The CDR3 is 15 amino acids. CDR3 in amino acids: CASSSSAGVSFEQYF. In DNA form, the CDR3 reads TGTGCCAGCAGTTCCTCAGCGGGGGTCTCCTTCGAGCAGTACTTC.

The rearrangement joins TRBV19 to TRBJ1-2; D is undetermined. Germline V gene sequence: CDR1 LNHDA, CDR2 SQIVND (reference sequence). This CDR3 spans 15 amino acids. V lost 5 bases and J 5 bases, leaving 18 bases between the germline ends. CDR3 amino acids: CASSLLRVPPYGYTF. CDR3 in DNA: TGTGCCAGTAGTCTATTGCGCGTACCTCCGTATGGCTACACCTTC.